This T cell receptor beta chain was documented in a study of T-cell memory formation after mild COVID-19. Whole-study results and caveats: The SARS-CoV-2 specificity of second-wave clones reaching peak at day 37 remained unverified. Cross-reactive memory apparently joined, as some responding clones appeared in pre-infection memory. Contracting CD8+ clones were enriched in EMRA, CD4+ mainly in CM and EM.

In regard to this clonotype: Its specificity is not known.

This CDR3 comprises 14 residues. The V segment lost 5 bases and the J segment 7 bases; nucleotides outside the gene matches: 7. CDR1 is SEHNR, CDR2 FQNEAQ, per germline (reference sequence). TCRdb processed the 5' RACE reads anew with MiXCR; each CDR3 protein has one entry. The sample lists 140,000 to 150,000 distinct CDR3 sequences; roughly a fifth were seen once. Sequenced input: PBMCs or a T cell subset sorted from them (not recorded which). The rearrangement uses TRBV7-9 and TRBJ1-2; 10 nucleotides align to TRBD1. This clonotype was obtained from an adult woman who had mild COVID-19 (a few samples of this study predate the infection). Cell type and time point are not known. In DNA form, the CDR3 reads TGTGCCAGCAGCCTTGACAGGGGGCCGCGTGGCTACACCTTC. Amino acid sequence: CASSLDRGPRGYTF.